What follows are 21 T cell receptor beta chains derived from one specimen sequenced in a study of T-cell reconstitution after alpha-beta-depleted transplantation in children (dated by TCRdb to the mid-2010s). The treatment or condition label of this sample denotes: allogeneic hematopoietic cell transplantation with graft depleted of TCRalphabeta T cells and CD19 B cells. The library was generated by PCR. Instrument on record: Illumina HiSeq 2500. Molecular barcoding was employed in the preparation of TCR libraries, with unique molecular identifiers being used to normalize TCRbeta repertoire quantification. TCRdb ran its own pipeline on the public reads, namely fastp trimming at Q25 and MiXCR clone calling, and kept in-frame beta chains. Each record represents a unique CDR3 protein, reported with the most common genes and DNA among its rows. Here the sample has fewer than 450,000 distinct CDR3 sequences; around 15% occur a single time. Around 41% of the sample is held by the ten biggest clonotypes.

The source was PBMCs, mostly from graft donor cells, collected 360 days after TCRalphabeta/CD19-depleted stem cell transplant. These receptors all stem from a male patient aged 2-9 years who had a stem cell transplant for acute lymphoblastic leukemia, so the T cells may come from the graft donor.

This chain connects TRBV6-2 or TRBV6-3 to TRBJ1-5; D is unresolved. The V and J ends lost 0 bases and 3 bases respectively, with 9 bases between them. The CDR3 has 15 residues. Germline V CDR1 and CDR2: MNHEY, SVGEGT. CDR3 sequence reads: CASSYSGRYNQPQHF. Here the CDR3 DNA reads TGTGCCAGCAGTTACTCGGGTCGGTACAATCAGCCCCAGCATTTT.

There are many counts of this clonotype. The rearrangement joins TRBV29-1 to TRBJ2-7; D ambiguous. CDR1 and CDR2 from the germline V gene are SQVTM and ANQGSEA. The V end lost 3 bases, the J end lost 0 bases, and 6 bases lay between the germline ends. The CDR3 runs to 12 residues. The CDR3 coding sequence is TGCAGCGTTGATCTGGGCTCCTACGAGCAGTACTTC. As protein: CSVDLGSYEQYF.

This clonotype turned up a few times. The chain joins TRBV5-1 to TRBJ1-1; 9 bases line up with TRBD1. V was clipped by 4 bases and J by 2 bases; unmatched bases: 9. Per the germline V gene, CDR1 is SGHRS and CDR2 is YFSETQ. The length of the CDR3 is 16 residues. The CDR3 region has the DNA TGCGCCAGCAGCGGGGGGACAGGGCCAGCCAACACTGAAGCTTTCTTT. This translates into CASSGGTGPANTEAFF. The full variable domain, in which reference TRBV5-1 and TRBJ1-1 provide the parts outside the CDR3, is KAGVTQTPRYLIKTRGQQVTLSCSPISGHRSVSWYQQTPGQGLQFLFEYFSETQRNKGNFPGRFSGRQFSNSRSEMNVSTLELGDSALYLCASSGGTGPANTEAFFGQGTRLTVV.

This chain joins TRBV4-2 and TRBJ2-7; D is unclear. Germline assignment: CDR1 LGHNA and CDR2 YNFKEQ. V lost 0 bases and J lost 5, with 17 bases in between. This CDR3 is 16 amino acids long. The chain's CDR3 is CASSQDAGGLDHEQYF. CDR3 DNA sequence: TGTGCCAGCAGCCAAGACGCCGGCGGTTTGGACCACGAGCAGTACTTC.

This clonotype was found many times. This rearrangement joins TRBV7-9 to TRBJ2-7; D ambiguous. CDR1 and CDR2 (germline): SEHNR, FQNEAQ (reference sequence). Trimming pared 5 bases from V and 2 bases from J, leaving 16 bases between. This CDR3 has 15 amino acids. CDR3 residues: CASSVQQVDPYEQYF. CDR3 nucleotide sequence: TGTGCCAGCAGCGTCCAGCAGGTTGACCCCTACGAGCAGTACTTC.

This clonotype showed up many times. The chain carries TRBV4-2 and TRBJ2-2, with TRBD2 matching over 8 bases. The trim removed 3 bases at V and 5 bases at J, leaving 5 bases unmatched. Germline CDR1 and CDR2: LGHNA and YNFKEQ. The CDR3 length is 15 residues. The CDR3 protein is CASSQYREGTGELFF. The CDR3 coding sequence is TGTGCCAGCAGCCAGTATCGGGAGGGAACCGGGGAGCTGTTTTTT.

This clonotype showed up just a few times. The chain is built from TRBV5-5 and TRBJ2-3; D is uncertain. V lost 0 bases to trimming and J lost 5 bases, with 7 bases between them. Germline loops: CDR1 SGHKS, CDR2 YYEKEE (reference sequence). The CDR3 loop spans 13 amino acids. The CDR3 nucleotides are TGTGCCAGCAGCTTGGGGAGTTTAGATACGCAGTATTTT. It specifies CASSLGSLDTQYF.

Ten or more counts support this clonotype. The rearrangement joins TRBV27 to TRBJ2-6; 11 bases fit TRBD1. The V and J ends lost 6 bases and 1 base, in that order; junction bases with no gene match: 8. CDR3 length: 18 residues. Germline V gene sequence: CDR1 MNHEY, CDR2 SMNVEV (reference sequence). The CDR3, as DNA: TGTGCCAGCAGGGCGGACAGGGGGCCCAGGTCTGGGGCCAACGTCCTGACTTTC. Translating it yields CASRADRGPRSGANVLTF.

This clonotype was counted ten times or more. The J gene is TRBJ2-1, the V gene TRBV7-9; D gene ambiguous. The CDR3 extends over 14 amino acids. V was pared by 5 bases and J by 5 bases, with 13 bases between. Germline V CDR1 and CDR2: SEHNR, FQNEAQ (reference sequence). The CDR3 is CASSTRSTDNEQFF. CDR3 in DNA: TGTGCCAGCAGCACTCGGTCAACCGACAATGAGCAGTTCTTC.

This clonotype was seen a few times. The chain's CDR3 is CSVALSGAYEQYF. CDR3 sequence (DNA): TGCAGCGTTGCATTGTCGGGGGCCTACGAGCAGTACTTC. V gene TRBV29-1 combines with J gene TRBJ2-7; D may be TRBD2 (6 bases). The CDR3 has 13 amino acids. Between the trimmed V and J ends, which lost 4 bases and 2 bases, there was a span of 12 bases. In germline, CDR1 is SQVTM, CDR2 ANQGSEA.

This clonotype has more than one count but fewer than ten. This chain connects TRBV6-5 to TRBJ1-2, with TRBD1 matching over 7 bases. The CDR3 has 14 amino acids. The germline V gene encodes CDR1 MNHEY and CDR2 SVGAGI. V lost 2 bases, J lost 1 base, and 1 base stayed unmatched. CDR3: CASSYRGHNYGYTF. CDR3 DNA: TGTGCCAGCAGTTACAGGGGGCATAACTATGGCTACACCTTC.

This clonotype turned up a few times. V gene TRBV7-6 combines with J gene TRBJ1-1; D remains unclear. The CDR3 has 14 amino acids. CDR1 and CDR2 from the germline V gene are SGHVS and FNYEAQ. The V end was cut by 0 bases, the J end by 3 bases, with 8 bases between. The DNA for the CDR3 is TGTGCCAGCAGCTTAGCCCTTAAAGACACTGAAGCTTTCTTT. As protein: CASSLALKDTEAFF.

The V call is TRBV20-1, the J call TRBJ2-1; the D is unclear. The V end was cut by 6 bases, the J end by 0 bases, with 12 bases between. The CDR3 sequence is 14 residues long. In germline, CDR1 is DFQATT, CDR2 SNEGSKA (reference sequence). The DNA for the CDR3 is TGCAGTGCCGGCCTCTATAGCTCCTACAATGAGCAGTTCTTC. It translates to CSAGLYSSYNEQFF.

The rearrangement uses TRBV5-6 and TRBJ2-3, with 8 positions matching TRBD2. This CDR3 has 14 residues. The germline CDR1 and CDR2 sequences are SGHDT and YYEEEE. J gave up 3 bases and V 7 bases, and 7 bases lay outside the gene matches. CDR3 residues: CASRSSGGTDTQYF. CDR3 bases: TGTGCCAGCCGAAGCAGCGGGGGAACAGATACGCAGTATTTT.

This clonotype was seen a few times. The rearrangement joins TRBV5-1 to TRBJ1-1; D unresolved. V gave up 1 base and J gave up 1 base, with 11 bases separating them. The germline gives CDR1 SGHRS, CDR2 YFSETQ. CDR3 length equals 15 residues. In DNA, the CDR3 is TGCGCCAGCAGCTTGTGGGGAATGGGGAACACTGAAGCTTTCTTT. It specifies CASSLWGMGNTEAFF.

This clonotype was observed many times. This chain joins TRBV27 and TRBJ2-1; D is unclear. Germline CDR1 and CDR2: MNHEY and SMNVEV (reference sequence). Trimming took off 5 bases at V and 7 bases at J, with 18 bases between the two ends. This CDR3 region has 15 residues. In DNA, the CDR3 is TGTGCCAGCAGTCGACACTCCATAAATGCGAATGAGCAGTTCTTC. Amino acid sequence: CASSRHSINANEQFF.

This clonotype was observed a few times. The genes are TRBV5-1 and TRBJ2-1, with D perhaps matching TRBD1 (5 bases). Germline V lookup: CDR1 SGHRS, CDR2 YFSETQ. Trimming stripped 4 bases from V and 8 bases from J, with 10 bases between. CDR3 length: 12 residues. CDR3 loop: CASSQGGHEQFF. The CDR3 DNA follows: TGCGCCAGCAGCCAGGGTGGGCATGAGCAGTTCTTC.

This clonotype was observed many times. The chain joins TRBV7-2 to TRBJ2-3; a weak D match, TRBD1 (6 bases). Germline V gene lookup returns CDR1 SGHTA and CDR2 FQGNSA. Trimming stripped 0 bases from V and 5 bases from J, with 18 bases between. The CDR3 has 17 residues. The CDR3, as DNA: TGTGCCAGCAGCTTAGCCCGGGTTGGGGGCGCTCAAGATACGCAGTATTTT. Translation: CASSLARVGGAQDTQYF. Full variable domain (outside the CDR3, taken from reference TRBV7-2 and TRBJ2-3): GAGVSQSPSNKVTEKGKDVELRCDPISGHTALYWYRQSLGQGLEFLIYFQGNSAPDKSGLPSDRFSAERTGGSVSTLTIQRTQQEDSAVYLCASSLARVGGAQDTQYFGPGTRLTVL.

This clonotype was seen a few times. CDR3 nucleotide sequence: TGTGCCAGCAGCCCACCTGGGTGGAATGAAAAACTGTTTTTT. Translating it yields CASSPPGWNEKLFF. This chain connects TRBV28 to TRBJ1-4; unclear D gene. V was pared by 6 bases and J by 5 bases, with 13 bases between. The CDR3 is 14 residues long. Germline values: CDR1 MDHEN, CDR2 SYDVKM.

This rearrangement joins TRBV20-1 to TRBJ2-7; 7 bases fit TRBD1. This CDR3 has 17 residues. The junction had 15 bases not matched to a gene; V was cut back by 0 bases and J by 4 bases. Germline CDR1 is DFQATT and CDR2 is SNEGSKA (reference sequence). CDR3: CSARDVRDDRAGYEQYF. In DNA form, the CDR3 reads TGCAGTGCTAGAGATGTCCGCGACGACAGGGCCGGGTACGAGCAGTACTTC.

The chain recombines TRBV10-3 with TRBJ2-5; TRBD2 aligns across 10 bases. The CDR3 extends over 17 amino acids. The trim removed 0 bases at V and 3 bases at J, leaving 7 bases unmatched. The germline V gene encodes CDR1 ENHRY and CDR2 SYGVKD. CDR3 residues: CAISESTAGGYKETQYF. The CDR3 DNA sequence: TGTGCCATCAGTGAGTCGACAGCGGGAGGGTATAAAGAGACCCAGTACTTC.